This is a list of T cell receptor beta chains from one sample in a study of human T cells and chemical hapten exposure. TCRdb re-derived calls from the RACE reads in MiXCR, one entry per CDR3 protein. This table holds 95,000 to 100,000 distinct CDR3 sequences, around 12% found once. Sequencing was performed on whole blood, taken in connection with sensitization to the hapten diphenylcyclopropenone (DPC). The source is a woman aged 40-49 years with alopecia areata. Some clones in this sample may be carry-over from other donors' samples. Both conserved end residues are part of each CDR3. Fields, in order: J gene, clone size, D gene, V gene, CDR3 DNA, CDR3 protein. A D gene is named only where the DNA matches it firmly. For some rows the clone size is stated as once, few or many, or as a class when expanded; others skip it.

>TRBJ2-2|few|NA|TRBV7-9
TGTGCCAGCAGCTTATCTCGGAACCACCCCACCGGGGAGCTGTTTTTT
CASSLSRNHPTGELFF
>TRBJ2-2|many|NA|TRBV4-2
TGTGCCAGCAGCCCTCTCATCGAGGGAGACACCGGGGAGCTGTTTTTT
CASSPLIEGDTGELFF
>TRBJ2-7|NA|NA|TRBV7-6
TGTGCCAGCAGCTTAGGCTTTCAAGGGGGCGAGCAGTACTTC
CASSLGFQGGEQYF
>TRBJ2-5|NA|NA|TRBV7-8
TGTGCCAGCAGTCGGGGGGCAGGGGAGACCCAGTACTTC
CASSRGAGETQYF
>TRBJ1-1|few|NA|TRBV18
TGTGCCAGCTCCGGGGCAAGAAACACTGAAGCTTTCTTT
CASSGARNTEAFF
>TRBJ2-1|few|NA|TRBV12-3/TRBV12-4
TGTGCCAGCAGAGGGGGCAATGAGCAGTTCTTC
CASRGGNEQFF
>TRBJ2-2|few|NA|TRBV24-1
TGTGCCACCAGTGATTTATTAAGTACAGCTGACACCGGGGAGCTGTTTTTT
CATSDLLSTADTGELFF
>TRBJ1-5|NA|NA|TRBV29-1
TGCAGCGTTGCCTCTTTGGCAGGGGATCAGCCCCAGCATTTT
CSVASLAGDQPQHF
>TRBJ2-4|few|NA|TRBV5-1
TGCGCCAGCAGCTCGTCGGGGGAGACGGCCAAAAACATTCAGTACTTC
CASSSSGETAKNIQYF
>TRBJ2-7|NA|TRBD2|TRBV28
TGTGCCAGCAGTACGTTCTGGACTAGCGGGACAAAGGACTACGAGCAGTACTTC
CASSTFWTSGTKDYEQYF
>TRBJ2-1|few|TRBD1|TRBV24-1
TGTGCCACCAAGGGACAGGGGACTTACAATGAGCAGTTCTTC
CATKGQGTYNEQFF
>TRBJ2-2|few|TRBD1|TRBV6-4
TGTGCCAGCAGTGACGACAGACAGGGTCCCGGGGAGCTGTTTTTT
CASSDDRQGPGELFF
>TRBJ2-1|NA|NA|TRBV30
TGTGCCTGGAGTGTACGGCGAACCAGCTCGAATGAGCAGTTCTTC
CAWSVRRTSSNEQFF
>TRBJ2-1|NA|TRBD2|TRBV6-6
TGTGCCAGCAGTTACTCGACTAGCGGGAGGAAAAATGAGCAGTTCTTC
CASSYSTSGRKNEQFF
>TRBJ2-2|many|NA|TRBV20-1
TGCAGTGCTAGCCGGGGGAACACCGGGGAGCTGTTTTTT
CSASRGNTGELFF
>TRBJ2-7|NA|NA|TRBV29-1
TGCAGCACCGTCGAGGGGAGCTACGAGCAGTACTTC
CSTVEGSYEQYF
>TRBJ2-1|many|TRBD1|TRBV7-8
TGTGCCAGCAGCTCACCGGGACAGGGAGGTGAGCAGTTCTTC
CASSSPGQGGEQFF
>TRBJ2-7|NA|NA|TRBV7-9
TGTGCCAGCAGCTTACAGGGGGGGAGCGAGCAGTACTTC
CASSLQGGSEQYF
>TRBJ2-3|few|TRBD2|TRBV20-1
TGCAGTGCTAGAGAACTAGCGGATACTAGAATGACAGATACGCAGTATTTT
CSARELADTRMTDTQYF
>TRBJ2-1|NA|TRBD2|TRBV5-1
TGCGCCAGCAGCACGGGAGGGATTGGTATGAATGAGCAGTTCTTC
CASSTGGIGMNEQFF
>TRBJ1-6|NA|NA|TRBV28
TGTGCCAGCAGCCCGGGGACACTTTATAATTCACCCCTCCACTTT
CASSPGTLYNSPLHF
>TRBJ2-3|many|TRBD2|TRBV7-6
TGTGCCAGCAGATTAGCGGGAGGCTCCGGCACAGATACGCAGTATTTT
CASRLAGGSGTDTQYF
>TRBJ2-4|NA|NA|TRBV7-2
TGTGCCAGCAGCTCATCGGGATTGGGCATTCAGTACTTC
CASSSSGLGIQYF
>TRBJ2-7|NA|NA|TRBV28
TGTGCCAGCAGTGTGGTCAACCAGGACGAGCAGTACTTC
CASSVVNQDEQYF
>TRBJ2-3|many|NA|TRBV12-2
TGTGCAAGTCGCTTTGGGACAGGGGGCAACCCAGATACGCAGTATTTT
CASRFGTGGNPDTQYF
>TRBJ1-2|many|NA|TRBV7-2
TGTGCCAGCAGCTTAGCCCAGGGTATGGGCTACACCTTC
CASSLAQGMGYTF
>TRBJ2-7|few|TRBD1|TRBV27
TGTGCCAGCAGTTCCGACAGGGAGTCGTACCAGCAGTACTTC
CASSSDRESYQQYF
>TRBJ2-6|few|TRBD1|TRBV11-2
TGTGCCAGCAGCTTAGAAGGACAGGGTGTCTCTGGGGCCAACGTCCTGACTTTC
CASSLEGQGVSGANVLTF
>TRBJ2-5|few|NA|TRBV5-1
TGCGCCAGCAGCTTTGGCATCGGGGCCCAGGAGACCCAGTACTTC
CASSFGIGAQETQYF
>TRBJ2-5|few|NA|TRBV28
TGTGCCAGCAGTTTAACCAGAAACCAAGAGACCCAGTACTTC
CASSLTRNQETQYF
>TRBJ2-2|NA|TRBD2|TRBV10-3
TGTGCCATCAGTGGAACTAGCGGGAGTAGGACCGGGGAGCTGTTTTTT
CAISGTSGSRTGELFF
>TRBJ1-5|NA|NA|TRBV29-1
TGCAGCGTTCAGTATAGCAATCAGCCCCAGCATTTT
CSVQYSNQPQHF
>TRBJ2-1|many|NA|TRBV28
TGTGCCAGCAGAGCATCAGGGGGGGCCTACAATGAGCAGTTCTTC
CASRASGGAYNEQFF
>TRBJ1-2|many|NA|TRBV6-2/TRBV6-3
TGTGCCAGCACTCACGTAACTAACTATGGCTACACCTTC
CASTHVTNYGYTF
>TRBJ1-6|many|NA|TRBV7-8
TGTGCCAGCAGCTTAGTTGGCCCTAATTCACCCCTCCACTTT
CASSLVGPNSPLHF
>TRBJ2-7|many|NA|TRBV20-1
TGCAGTGCAAAAAACTACGAGCAGTACTTC
CSAKNYEQYF
>TRBJ1-2|NA|NA|TRBV7-6
TGTGCCAGCAGCTTAGCGGGTGGACGGAATTCTAACTATGGCTACACCTTC
CASSLAGGRNSNYGYTF
>TRBJ1-1|few|TRBD1|TRBV6-2/TRBV6-3
TGTGCCAGCAGAAAGGGCGCACAGGGGGACGGCACTGAAGCTTTCTTT
CASRKGAQGDGTEAFF
>TRBJ2-2|few|NA|TRBV5-1
TGCGCCAGCAGCTTGGTCGGAAACACCGGGGAGCTGTTTTTT
CASSLVGNTGELFF
>TRBJ1-6|many|NA|TRBV27
TGTGCCAGCAGTTTGGAGGGGCCGTATAATTCACCCCTCCACTTT
CASSLEGPYNSPLHF
>TRBJ2-3|few|NA|TRBV10-2
TGCGCCAGCAGTGAGTTGTTCGTCGGGCGGCCCTCAGATACGCAGTATTTT
CASSELFVGRPSDTQYF
>TRBJ2-5|NA|TRBD2|TRBV20-1
TGCAGTGCTAGTACTAGCGGGAAGGAGACCCAGTACTTC
CSASTSGKETQYF
>TRBJ2-4|many|TRBD2|TRBV30
TGTGCCTGGAAGACTAGCGGGAAAAACATTCAGTACTTC
CAWKTSGKNIQYF
>TRBJ2-1|NA|NA|TRBV18
TGTGCCAGCTCACCACCGTTTCAGACCGCGGAGCAGTTCTTC
CASSPPFQTAEQFF
>TRBJ2-7|NA|NA|TRBV4-3
TGCGCCAGCAGCCAAGTCTTTACGGGGGCCTACGAGCAGTACTTC
CASSQVFTGAYEQYF
>TRBJ1-6|NA|NA|TRBV6-2/TRBV6-3
TGTGCCAGCAGACAGGGACGGAATTCACCCCTCCACTTT
CASRQGRNSPLHF